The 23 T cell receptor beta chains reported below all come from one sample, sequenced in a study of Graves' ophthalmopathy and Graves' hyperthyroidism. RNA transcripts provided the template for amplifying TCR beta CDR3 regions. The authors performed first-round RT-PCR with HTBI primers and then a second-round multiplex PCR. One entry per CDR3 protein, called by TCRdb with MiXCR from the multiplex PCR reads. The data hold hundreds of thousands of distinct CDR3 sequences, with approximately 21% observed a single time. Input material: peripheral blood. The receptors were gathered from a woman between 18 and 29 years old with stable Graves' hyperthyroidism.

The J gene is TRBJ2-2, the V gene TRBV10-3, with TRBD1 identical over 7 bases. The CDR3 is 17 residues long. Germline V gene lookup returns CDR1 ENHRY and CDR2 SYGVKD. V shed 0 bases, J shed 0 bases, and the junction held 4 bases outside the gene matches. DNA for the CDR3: TGTGCCATCAGTGAGTCGTTTGGGACAGCGAACACCGGGGAGCTGTTTTTT. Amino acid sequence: CAISESFGTANTGELFF.

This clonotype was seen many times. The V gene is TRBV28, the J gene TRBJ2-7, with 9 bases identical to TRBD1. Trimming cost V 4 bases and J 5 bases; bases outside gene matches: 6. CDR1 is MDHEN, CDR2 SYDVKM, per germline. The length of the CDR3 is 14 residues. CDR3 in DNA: TGTGCCAGCAGTTCGGGACAGGGATCCGACGAGCAGTACTTC. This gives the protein CASSSGQGSDEQYF.

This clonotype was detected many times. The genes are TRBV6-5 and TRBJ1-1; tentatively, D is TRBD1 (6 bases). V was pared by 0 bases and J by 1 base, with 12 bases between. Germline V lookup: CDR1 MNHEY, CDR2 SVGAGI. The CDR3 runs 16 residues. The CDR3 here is CASSYSTRGENTEAFF. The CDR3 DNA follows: TGTGCCAGCAGTTACTCGACCAGGGGTGAGAACACTGAAGCTTTCTTT.

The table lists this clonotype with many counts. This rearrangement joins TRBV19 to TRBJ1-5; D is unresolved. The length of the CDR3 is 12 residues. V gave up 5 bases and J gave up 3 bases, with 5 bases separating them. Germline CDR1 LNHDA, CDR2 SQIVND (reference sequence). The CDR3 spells CASSWYNQPQHF. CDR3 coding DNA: TGTGCCAGTAGTTGGTACAATCAGCCCCAGCATTTT.

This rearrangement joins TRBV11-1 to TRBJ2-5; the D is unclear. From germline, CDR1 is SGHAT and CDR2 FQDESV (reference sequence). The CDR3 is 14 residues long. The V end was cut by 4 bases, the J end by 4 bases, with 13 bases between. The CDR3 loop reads CASSSQRWRETQYF. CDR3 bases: TGTGCCAGCAGCTCACAAAGGTGGCGAGAGACCCAGTACTTC.

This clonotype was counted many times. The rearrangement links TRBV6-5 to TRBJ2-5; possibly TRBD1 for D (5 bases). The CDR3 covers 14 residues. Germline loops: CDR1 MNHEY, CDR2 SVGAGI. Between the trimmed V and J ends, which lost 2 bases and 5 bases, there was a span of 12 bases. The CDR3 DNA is TGTGCCAGCAGTTACATGGGGCTCCGGGAGACCCAGTACTTC. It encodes CASSYMGLRETQYF.

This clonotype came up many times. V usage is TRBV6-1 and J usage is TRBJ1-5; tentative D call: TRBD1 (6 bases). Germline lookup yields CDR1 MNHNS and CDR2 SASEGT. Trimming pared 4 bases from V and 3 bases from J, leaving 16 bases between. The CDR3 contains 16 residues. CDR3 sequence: CASSARDTSFNQPQHF. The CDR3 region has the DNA TGTGCCAGCAGTGCGCGGGACACCTCCTTCAATCAGCCCCAGCATTTT.

As DNA, the CDR3 is TGTGCCAGCAGTTACGGGGAGGGTGAAGCTTTCTTT. This sequence encodes CASSYGEGEAFF. V is TRBV6-5 and J is TRBJ1-1; D is unclear. V was trimmed by 2 bases and J by 7 bases, leaving 8 bases between them. Germline assignment: CDR1 MNHEY and CDR2 SVGAGI. The CDR3 consists of 12 residues.

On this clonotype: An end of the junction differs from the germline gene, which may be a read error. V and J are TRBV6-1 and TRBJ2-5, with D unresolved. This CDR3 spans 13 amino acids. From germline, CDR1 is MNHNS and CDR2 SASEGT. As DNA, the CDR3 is TGTGCCAGCAGTGAAAGGATCCAAGAGACCCAGTGCTTC. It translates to CASSERIQETQCF.

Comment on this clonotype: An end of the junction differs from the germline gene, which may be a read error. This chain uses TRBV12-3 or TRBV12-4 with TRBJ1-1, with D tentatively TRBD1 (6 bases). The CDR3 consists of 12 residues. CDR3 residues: CSSSLGGTEAFF. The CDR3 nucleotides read TGTTCCAGCAGTTTAGGGGGAACTGAAGCTTTCTTT.

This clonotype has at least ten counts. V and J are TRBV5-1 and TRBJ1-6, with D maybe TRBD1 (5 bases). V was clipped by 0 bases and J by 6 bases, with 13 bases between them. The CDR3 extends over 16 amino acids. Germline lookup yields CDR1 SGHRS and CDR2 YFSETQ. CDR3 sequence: CASSLVPGSGNSPLHF. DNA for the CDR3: TGCGCCAGCAGCTTGGTCCCAGGGTCTGGTAATTCACCCCTCCACTTT.

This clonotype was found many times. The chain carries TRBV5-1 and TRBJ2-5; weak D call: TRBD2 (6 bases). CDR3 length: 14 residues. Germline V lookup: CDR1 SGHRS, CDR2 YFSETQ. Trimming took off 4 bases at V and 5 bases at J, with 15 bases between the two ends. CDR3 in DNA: TGCGCCAGCAGCGTGTCGGAGGGCCGGGAGACCCAGTACTTC. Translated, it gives CASSVSEGRETQYF.

The CDR3 DNA follows: TGTGCCAGCAGCCCACCGACTAGCGGGGGGGCCTACGAGCAGTACTTC. This codes for CASSPPTSGGAYEQYF. The V call is TRBV6-2 or TRBV6-3, the J call TRBJ2-7, with 14 bases lining up with TRBD2. J lost 2 bases, V lost 6 bases, and 6 bases had no gene match. CDR1 and CDR2 (germline): MNHEY, SVGEGT. This CDR3 comprises 16 residues.

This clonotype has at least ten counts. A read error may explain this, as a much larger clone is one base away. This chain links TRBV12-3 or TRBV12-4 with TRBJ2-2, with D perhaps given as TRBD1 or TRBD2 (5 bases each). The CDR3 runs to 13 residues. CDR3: CASSPGGTGELCF. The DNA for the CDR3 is TGTGCCAGCAGTCCCGGTGGGACCGGGGAGCTGTGTTTT.

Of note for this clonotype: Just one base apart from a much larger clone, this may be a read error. The CDR3 loop reads CAITTGKTVGELFF. The CDR3 DNA sequence: TGTGCCATCACTACAGGGAAAACGGTCGGGGAGCTGTTTTTT. The chain recombines TRBV6-4 with TRBJ2-2, with D tentatively TRBD1 (6 bases). Trimming took off 10 bases at V and 7 bases at J, with 19 bases between the two ends. The CDR3 is 14 residues long. CDR1 is MRHNA, CDR2 SNTAGT, per germline.

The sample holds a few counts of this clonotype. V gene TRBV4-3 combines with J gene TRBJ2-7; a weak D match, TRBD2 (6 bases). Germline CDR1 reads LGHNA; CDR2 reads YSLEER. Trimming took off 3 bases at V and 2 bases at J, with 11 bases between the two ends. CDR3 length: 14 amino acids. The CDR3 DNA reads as TGCGCCAGCAGCCATGGGCGGGGAGCCTACGAGCAGTACTTC. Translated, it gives CASSHGRGAYEQYF.

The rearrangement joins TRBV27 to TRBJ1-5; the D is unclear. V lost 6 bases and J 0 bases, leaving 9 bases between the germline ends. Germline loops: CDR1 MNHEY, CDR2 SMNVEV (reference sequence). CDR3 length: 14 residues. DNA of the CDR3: TGTGCCAGCAGGAGATGGGATAGCAATCAGCCCCAGCATTTT. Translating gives CASRRWDSNQPQHF.

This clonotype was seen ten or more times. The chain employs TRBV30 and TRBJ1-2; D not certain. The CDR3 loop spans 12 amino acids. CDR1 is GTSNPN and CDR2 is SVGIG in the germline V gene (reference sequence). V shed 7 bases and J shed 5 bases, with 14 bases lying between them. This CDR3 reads CAFVYWPYGYTF. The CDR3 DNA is TGTGCCTTTGTTTACTGGCCATATGGCTACACCTTC.

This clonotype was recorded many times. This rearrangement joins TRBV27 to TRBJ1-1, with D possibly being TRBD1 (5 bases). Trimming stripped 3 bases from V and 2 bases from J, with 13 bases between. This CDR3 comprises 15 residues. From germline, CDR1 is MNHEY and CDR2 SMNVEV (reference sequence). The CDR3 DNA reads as TGTGCCAGCAGTTTGGTGGGACTGCTTAACACTGAAGCTTTCTTT. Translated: CASSLVGLLNTEAFF.

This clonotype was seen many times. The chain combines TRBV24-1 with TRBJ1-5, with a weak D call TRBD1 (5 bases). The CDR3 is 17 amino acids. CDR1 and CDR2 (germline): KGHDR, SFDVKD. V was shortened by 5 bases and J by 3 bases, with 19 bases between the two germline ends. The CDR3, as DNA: TGTGCCACCAGTGCCCTTGCTTTGGGGGGTATCAATCAGCCCCAGCATTTT. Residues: CATSALALGGINQPQHF.

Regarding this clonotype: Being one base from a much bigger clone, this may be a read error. CDR3 protein: CASSLAGVFTGELFF. CDR3 coding DNA: TGTGCCAGCAGTTTAGCGGGAGTCTTCACCGGGGAGCTGTTTTTT. This sequence joins TRBV2 and TRBJ2-2; TRBD2 matches 9 bases. V was clipped by 5 bases and J by 4 bases; unmatched bases: 5. From germline, CDR1 is SNHLY and CDR2 FYNNEI. The CDR3 has 15 amino acids.

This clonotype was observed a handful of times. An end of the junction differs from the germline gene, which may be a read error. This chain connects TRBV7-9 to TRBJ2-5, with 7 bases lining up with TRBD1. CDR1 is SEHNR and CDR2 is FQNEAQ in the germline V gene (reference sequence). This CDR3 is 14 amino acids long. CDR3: CASSRTGKQETKYF. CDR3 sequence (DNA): TGTGCCAGCAGCCGGACAGGCAAGCAAGAGACCAAGTACTTC.

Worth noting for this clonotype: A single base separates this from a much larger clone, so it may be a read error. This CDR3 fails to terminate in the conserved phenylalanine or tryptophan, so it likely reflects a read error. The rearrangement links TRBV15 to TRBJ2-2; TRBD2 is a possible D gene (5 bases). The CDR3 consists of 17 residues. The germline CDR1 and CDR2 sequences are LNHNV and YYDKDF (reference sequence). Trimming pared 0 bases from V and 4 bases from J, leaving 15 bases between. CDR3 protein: CATSRDGLARFTGELFL. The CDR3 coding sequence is TGTGCCACCAGCAGAGATGGTCTAGCAAGGTTCACCGGGGAGCTGTTTTTG.